This T cell receptor (beta chain) was sequenced in a study of graft-versus-host responses after intestinal transplantation. Study results and caveats: Researchers found GvH clones in recipient marrow, and some showed up first in ileum or blood. Circulating GvH clone levels at their peak were associated with HvG declines (early post-transplant). Elevated graft-versus-host to host-versus-graft clonal ratios in allografts were recorded for patients with graft-donor T cell macrochimerism.

In regard to this clone: Its antigen remains unidentified.

This CDR3 comprises 13 residues. The germline V gene encodes CDR1 KGHSH and CDR2 LQKENI. Trimming stripped 7 bases from V and 7 bases from J, with 16 bases between. Sequenced by immunoSEQ multiplex PCR; TCRdb stores in-frame clones only, minus some. Of approximately 120,000 clones listed, around 94% are singletons. The V and J genes are TRBV18 and TRBJ1-1, with unresolved D. This receptor was taken from a human donor who received an intestinal transplant. Sequenced here: unstimulated CD4+ T cells sorted from spleen or lymph node cells, sampled before intestinal transplant. In DNA form, the CDR3 reads TGTGCCAGCTGTAACCCCCCCGCAGATGAAGCTTTCTTT. This encodes CASCNPPADEAFF.